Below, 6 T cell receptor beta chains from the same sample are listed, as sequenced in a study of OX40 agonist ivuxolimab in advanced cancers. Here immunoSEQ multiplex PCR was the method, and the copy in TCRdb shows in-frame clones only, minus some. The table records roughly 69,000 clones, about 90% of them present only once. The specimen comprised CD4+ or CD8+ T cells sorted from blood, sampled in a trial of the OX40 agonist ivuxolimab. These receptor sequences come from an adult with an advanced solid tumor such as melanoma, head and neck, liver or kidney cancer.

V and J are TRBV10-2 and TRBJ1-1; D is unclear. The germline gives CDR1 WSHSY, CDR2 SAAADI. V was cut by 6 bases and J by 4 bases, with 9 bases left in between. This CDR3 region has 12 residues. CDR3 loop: CASRTTLTEAFF. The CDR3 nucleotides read TGCGCCAGCAGAACGACACTCACTGAAGCTTTCTTT.

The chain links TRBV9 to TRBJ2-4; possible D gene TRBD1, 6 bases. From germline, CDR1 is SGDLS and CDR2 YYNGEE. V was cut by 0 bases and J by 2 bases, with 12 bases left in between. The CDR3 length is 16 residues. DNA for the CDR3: TGTGCCAGCAGCGTAGCGACAGGATCAACCAAAAACATTCAGTACTTC. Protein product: CASSVATGSTKNIQYF.

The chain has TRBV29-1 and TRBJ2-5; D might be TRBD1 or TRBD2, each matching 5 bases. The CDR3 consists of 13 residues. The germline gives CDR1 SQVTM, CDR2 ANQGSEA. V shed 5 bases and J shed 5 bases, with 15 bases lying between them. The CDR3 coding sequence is TGCAGCGTTAGTTACCTTGGGGGTGAGACCCAGTACTTC. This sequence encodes CSVSYLGGETQYF.

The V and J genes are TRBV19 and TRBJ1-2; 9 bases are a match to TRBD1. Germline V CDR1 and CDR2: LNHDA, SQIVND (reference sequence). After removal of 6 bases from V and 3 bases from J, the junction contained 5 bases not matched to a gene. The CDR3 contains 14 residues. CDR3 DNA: TGTGCCAGTAGGAACGGGGACAGGGACTATGGCTACACCTTC. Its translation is CASRNGDRDYGYTF.

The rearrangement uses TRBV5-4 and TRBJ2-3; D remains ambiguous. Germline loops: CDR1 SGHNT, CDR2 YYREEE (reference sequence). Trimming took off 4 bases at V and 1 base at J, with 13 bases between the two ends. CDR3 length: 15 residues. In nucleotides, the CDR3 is TGTGCCAGCAGCCAAGGCGGCTCTCGCACAGATACGCAGTATTTT. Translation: CASSQGGSRTDTQYF.

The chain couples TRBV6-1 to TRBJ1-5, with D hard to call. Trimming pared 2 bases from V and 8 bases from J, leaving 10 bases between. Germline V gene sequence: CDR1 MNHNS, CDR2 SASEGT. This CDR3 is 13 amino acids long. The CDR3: CASSEQRGEPQHF. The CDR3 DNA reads TGTGCCAGCAGTGAACAACGGGGAGAGCCCCAGCATTTT.